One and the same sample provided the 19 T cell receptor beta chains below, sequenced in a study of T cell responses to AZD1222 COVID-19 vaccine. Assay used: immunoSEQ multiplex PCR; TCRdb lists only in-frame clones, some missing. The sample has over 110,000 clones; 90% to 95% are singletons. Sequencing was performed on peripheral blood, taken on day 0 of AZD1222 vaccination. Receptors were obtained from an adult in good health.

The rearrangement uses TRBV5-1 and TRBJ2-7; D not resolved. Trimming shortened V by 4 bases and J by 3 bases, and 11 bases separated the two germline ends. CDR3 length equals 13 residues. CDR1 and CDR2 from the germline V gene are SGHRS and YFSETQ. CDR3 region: CASSPATGYEQYF. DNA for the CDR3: TGCGCCAGCAGCCCAGCGACGGGCTACGAGCAGTACTTC.

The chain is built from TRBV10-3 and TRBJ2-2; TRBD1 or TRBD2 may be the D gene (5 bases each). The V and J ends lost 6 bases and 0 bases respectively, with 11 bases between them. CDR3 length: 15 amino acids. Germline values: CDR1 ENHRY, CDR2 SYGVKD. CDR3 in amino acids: CAIRKQDSNTGELFF. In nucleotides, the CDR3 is TGTGCCATCAGGAAACAGGACTCGAACACCGGGGAGCTGTTTTTT.

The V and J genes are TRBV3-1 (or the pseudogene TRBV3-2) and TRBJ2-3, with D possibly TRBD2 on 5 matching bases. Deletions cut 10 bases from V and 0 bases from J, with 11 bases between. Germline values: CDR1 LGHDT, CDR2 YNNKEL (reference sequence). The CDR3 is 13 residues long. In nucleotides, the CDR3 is TGTGCCATAGGAGGAGATAGCACAGATACGCAGTATTTT. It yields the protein CAIGGDSTDTQYF.

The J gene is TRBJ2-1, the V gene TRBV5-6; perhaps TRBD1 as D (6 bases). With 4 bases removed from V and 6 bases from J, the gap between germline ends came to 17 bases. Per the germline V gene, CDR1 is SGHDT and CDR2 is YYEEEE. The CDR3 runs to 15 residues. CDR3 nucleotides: TGTGCCAGCAGCCAACAGGGAAGCCGGTTCAATGAGCAGTTCTTC. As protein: CASSQQGSRFNEQFF.

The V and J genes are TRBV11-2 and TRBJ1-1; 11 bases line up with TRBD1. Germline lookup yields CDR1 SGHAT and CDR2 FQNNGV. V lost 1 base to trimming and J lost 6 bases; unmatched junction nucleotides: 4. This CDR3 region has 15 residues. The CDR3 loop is CASSLASGQGAEAFF. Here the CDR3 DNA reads TGTGCCAGCAGCTTAGCATCGGGACAGGGGGCTGAAGCTTTCTTT.

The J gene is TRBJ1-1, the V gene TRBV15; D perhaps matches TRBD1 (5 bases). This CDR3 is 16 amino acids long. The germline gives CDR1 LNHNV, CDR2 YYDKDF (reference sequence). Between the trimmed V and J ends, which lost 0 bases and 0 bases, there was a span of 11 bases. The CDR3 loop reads CATSRDPGILNTEAFF. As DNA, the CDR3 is TGTGCCACCAGCAGAGACCCAGGGATTTTGAACACTGAAGCTTTCTTT.

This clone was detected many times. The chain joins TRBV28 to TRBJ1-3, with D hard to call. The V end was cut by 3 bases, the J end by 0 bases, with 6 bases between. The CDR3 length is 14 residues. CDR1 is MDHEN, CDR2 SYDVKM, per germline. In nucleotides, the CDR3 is TGTGCCAGCAGTTTCCTTAGCTCTGGAAACACCATATATTTT. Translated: CASSFLSSGNTIYF.

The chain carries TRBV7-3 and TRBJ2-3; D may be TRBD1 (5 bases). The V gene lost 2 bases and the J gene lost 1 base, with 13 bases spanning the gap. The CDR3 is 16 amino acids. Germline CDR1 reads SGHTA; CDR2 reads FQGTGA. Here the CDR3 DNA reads TGTGCCAGCAGCTTAGGGGCGCGCGAGGGCACAGATACGCAGTATTTT. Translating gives CASSLGAREGTDTQYF.

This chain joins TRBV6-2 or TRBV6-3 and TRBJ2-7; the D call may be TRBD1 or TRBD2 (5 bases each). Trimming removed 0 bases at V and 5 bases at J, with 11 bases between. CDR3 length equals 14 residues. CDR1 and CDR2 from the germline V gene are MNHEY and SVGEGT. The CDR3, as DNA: TGTGCCAGCAGTTACTCGGCCAGGGAGAACGAGCAGTACTTC. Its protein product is CASSYSARENEQYF.

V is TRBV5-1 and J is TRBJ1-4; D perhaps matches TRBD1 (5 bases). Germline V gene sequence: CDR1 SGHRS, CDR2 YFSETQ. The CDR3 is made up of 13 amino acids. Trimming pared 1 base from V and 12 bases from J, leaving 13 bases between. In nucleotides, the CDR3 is TGCGCCAGCAGCTTGCCCAGGGTCGGGGAACTGTTTTTT. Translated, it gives CASSLPRVGELFF.

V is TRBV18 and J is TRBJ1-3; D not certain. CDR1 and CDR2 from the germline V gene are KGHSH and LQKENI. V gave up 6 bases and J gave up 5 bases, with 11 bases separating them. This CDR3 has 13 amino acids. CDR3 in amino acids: CASSPEVRNTIYF. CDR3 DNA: TGTGCCAGCTCCCCGGAAGTGCGAAACACCATATATTTT.

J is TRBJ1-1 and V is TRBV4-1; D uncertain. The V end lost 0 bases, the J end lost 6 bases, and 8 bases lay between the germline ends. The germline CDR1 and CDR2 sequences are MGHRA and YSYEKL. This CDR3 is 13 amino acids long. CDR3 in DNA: TGCGCCAGCAGCCAAGATGAATGGGCTGAAGCTTTCTTT. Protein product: CASSQDEWAEAFF.

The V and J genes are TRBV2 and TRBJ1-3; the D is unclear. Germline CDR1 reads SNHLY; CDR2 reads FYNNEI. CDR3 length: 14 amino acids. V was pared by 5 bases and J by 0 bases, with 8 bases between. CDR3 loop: CASSTGHSGNTIYF. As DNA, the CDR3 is TGTGCCAGCAGTACGGGCCACTCTGGAAACACCATATATTTT.

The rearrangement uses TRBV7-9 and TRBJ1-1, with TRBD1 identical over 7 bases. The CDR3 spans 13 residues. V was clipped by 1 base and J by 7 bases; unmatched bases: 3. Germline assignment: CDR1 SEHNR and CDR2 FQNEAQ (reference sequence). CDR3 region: CASSLEQGNEAFF. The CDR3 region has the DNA TGTGCCAGCAGCTTAGAACAGGGGAATGAAGCTTTCTTT.

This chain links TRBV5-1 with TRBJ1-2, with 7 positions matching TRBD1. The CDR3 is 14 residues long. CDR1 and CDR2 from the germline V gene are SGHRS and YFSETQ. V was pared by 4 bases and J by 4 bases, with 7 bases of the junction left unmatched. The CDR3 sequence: CASSPRQGIYGYTF. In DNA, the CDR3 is TGCGCCAGCAGCCCCCGACAGGGCATCTATGGCTACACCTTC. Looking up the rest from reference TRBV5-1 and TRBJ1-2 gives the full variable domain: KAGVTQTPRYLIKTRGQQVTLSCSPISGHRSVSWYQQTPGQGLQFLFEYFSETQRNKGNFPGRFSGRQFSNSRSEMNVSTLELGDSALYLCASSPRQGIYGYTFGSGTRLTVV.

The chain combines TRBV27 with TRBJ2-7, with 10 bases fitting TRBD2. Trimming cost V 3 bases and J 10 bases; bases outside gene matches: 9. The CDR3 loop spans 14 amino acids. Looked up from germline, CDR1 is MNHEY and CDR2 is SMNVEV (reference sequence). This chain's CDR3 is CASSFPQREGPQYF. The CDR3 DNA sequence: TGTGCCAGCAGTTTCCCCCAGCGGGAGGGCCCACAGTACTTC.

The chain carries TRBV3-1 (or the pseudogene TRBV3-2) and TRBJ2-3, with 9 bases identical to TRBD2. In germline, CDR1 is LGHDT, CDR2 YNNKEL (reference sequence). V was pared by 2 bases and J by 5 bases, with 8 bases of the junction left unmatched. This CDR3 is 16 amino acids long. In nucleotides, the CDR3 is TGTGCCAGCAGCCAAAACCCCGGGACTAGCCTAGATACGCAGTATTTT. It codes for CASSQNPGTSLDTQYF.

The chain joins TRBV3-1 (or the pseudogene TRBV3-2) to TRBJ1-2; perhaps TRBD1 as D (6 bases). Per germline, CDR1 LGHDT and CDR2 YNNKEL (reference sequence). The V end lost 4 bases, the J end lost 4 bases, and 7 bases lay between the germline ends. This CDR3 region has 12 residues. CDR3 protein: CASSRDTYGYTF. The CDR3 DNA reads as TGTGCCAGCAGCCGGGACACCTATGGCTACACCTTC.

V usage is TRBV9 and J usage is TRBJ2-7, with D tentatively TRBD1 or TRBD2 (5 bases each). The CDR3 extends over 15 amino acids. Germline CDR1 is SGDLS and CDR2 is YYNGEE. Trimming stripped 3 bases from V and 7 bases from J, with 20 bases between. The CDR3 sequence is CASSAAGDQAGEQYF. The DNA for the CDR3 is TGTGCCAGCAGCGCCGCTGGGGACCAAGCAGGAGAGCAGTACTTC.